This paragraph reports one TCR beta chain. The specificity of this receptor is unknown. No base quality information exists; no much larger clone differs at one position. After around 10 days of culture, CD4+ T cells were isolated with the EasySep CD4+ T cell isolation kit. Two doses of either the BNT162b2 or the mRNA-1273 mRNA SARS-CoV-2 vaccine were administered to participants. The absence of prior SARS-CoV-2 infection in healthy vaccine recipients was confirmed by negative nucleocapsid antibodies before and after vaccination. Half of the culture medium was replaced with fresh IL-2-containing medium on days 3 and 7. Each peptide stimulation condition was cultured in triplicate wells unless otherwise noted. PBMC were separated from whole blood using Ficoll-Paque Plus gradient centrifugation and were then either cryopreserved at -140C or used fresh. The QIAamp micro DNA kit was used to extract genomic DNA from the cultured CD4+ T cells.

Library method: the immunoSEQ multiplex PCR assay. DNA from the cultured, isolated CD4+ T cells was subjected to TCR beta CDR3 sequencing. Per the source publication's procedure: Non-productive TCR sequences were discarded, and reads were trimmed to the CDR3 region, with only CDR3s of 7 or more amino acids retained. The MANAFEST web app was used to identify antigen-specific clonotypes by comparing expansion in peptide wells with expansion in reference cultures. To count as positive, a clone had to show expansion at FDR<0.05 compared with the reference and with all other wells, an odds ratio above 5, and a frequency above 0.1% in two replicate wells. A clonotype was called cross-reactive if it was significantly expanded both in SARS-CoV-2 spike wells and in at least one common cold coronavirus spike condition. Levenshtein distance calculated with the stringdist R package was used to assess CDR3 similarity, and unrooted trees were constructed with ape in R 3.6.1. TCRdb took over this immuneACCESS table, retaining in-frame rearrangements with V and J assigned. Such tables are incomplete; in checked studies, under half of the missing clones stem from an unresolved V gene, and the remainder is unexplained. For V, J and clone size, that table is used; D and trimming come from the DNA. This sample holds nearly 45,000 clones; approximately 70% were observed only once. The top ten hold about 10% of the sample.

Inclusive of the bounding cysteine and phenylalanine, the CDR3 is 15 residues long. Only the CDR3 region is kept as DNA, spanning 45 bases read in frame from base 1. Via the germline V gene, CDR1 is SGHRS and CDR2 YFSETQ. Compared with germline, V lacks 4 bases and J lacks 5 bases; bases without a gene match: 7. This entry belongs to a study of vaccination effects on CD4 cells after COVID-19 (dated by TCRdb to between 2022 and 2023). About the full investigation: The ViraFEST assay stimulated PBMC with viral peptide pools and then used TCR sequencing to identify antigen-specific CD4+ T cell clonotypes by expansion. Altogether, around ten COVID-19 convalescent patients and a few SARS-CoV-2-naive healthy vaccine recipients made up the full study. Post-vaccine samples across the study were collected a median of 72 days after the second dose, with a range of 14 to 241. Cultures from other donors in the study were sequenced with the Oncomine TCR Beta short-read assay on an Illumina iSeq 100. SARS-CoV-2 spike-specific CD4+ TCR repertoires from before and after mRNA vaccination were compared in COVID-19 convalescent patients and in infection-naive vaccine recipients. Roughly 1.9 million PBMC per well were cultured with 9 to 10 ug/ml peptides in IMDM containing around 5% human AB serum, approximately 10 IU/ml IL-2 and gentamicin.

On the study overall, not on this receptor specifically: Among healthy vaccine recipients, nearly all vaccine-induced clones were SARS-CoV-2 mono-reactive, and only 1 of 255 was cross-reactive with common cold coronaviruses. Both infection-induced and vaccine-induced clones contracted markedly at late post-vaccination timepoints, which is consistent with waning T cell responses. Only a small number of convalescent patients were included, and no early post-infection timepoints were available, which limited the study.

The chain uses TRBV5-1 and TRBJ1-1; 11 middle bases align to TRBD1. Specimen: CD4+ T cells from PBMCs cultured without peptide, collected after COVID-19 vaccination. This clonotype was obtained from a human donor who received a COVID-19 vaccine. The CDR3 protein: CASSRTGGADTEAFF. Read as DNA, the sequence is TGCGCCAGCAGCCGGACAGGGGGCGCGGATACTGAAGCTTTCTTT. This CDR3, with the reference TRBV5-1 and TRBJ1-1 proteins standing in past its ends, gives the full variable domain KAGVTQTPRYLIKTRGQQVTLSCSPISGHRSVSWYQQTPGQGLQFLFEYFSETQRNKGNFPGRFSGRQFSNSRSEMNVSTLELGDSALYLCASSRTGGADTEAFFGQGTRLTVV.